This T cell receptor (beta chain) stems from a study of cytomegalovirus exposure and HLA in healthy donors. This clone came up a few times. Its cognate antigen is unknown. In the PCR, 60 Vbeta and 13 Jbeta primers were used. Source study methods: It was a later analysis that counted some 80 million unique TCR beta chains, of which 9 million to 13 million were shared. Profiled with immunoSEQ multiplex PCR; TCRdb holds only in-frame clones, not every one. That table supplies the V and J calls and clone size; D and trimming were determined from the DNA. The profile shows about 130,000 clones, 80% of them singletons. Study-wide results and limits: Accurate predictions that matched the HLA-A and HLA-B alleles of most subjects were reportedly made from TCR beta sequences.

Trimming at V came to 2 bases and at J to 6 bases, leaving 5 bases not matched to a gene. Germline V gene sequence: CDR1 SEHNR, CDR2 FQNEAQ (reference sequence). There are 15 residues in the CDR3. The sequence was obtained from a woman between 40 and 50 years old in good health and CMV-seronegative. The sequencing input was PBMCs. V and J are TRBV7-9 and TRBJ1-4; 8 nucleotides match TRBD1. CDR3 in amino acids: CASSLSRGQDEKLFF. The CDR3 DNA is TGTGCCAGCAGCTTAAGCAGGGGGCAAGATGAAAAACTGTTTTTT.